The entry that follows covers one TCR beta chain sequence. Its antigen is unidentified. The germline gene is not matched at one end of the junction; a read error may be the cause. These data belong to a study of OX40 agonist ivuxolimab in advanced cancers. Study-level findings and limits: On average, a greater number of expanded clones characterised CD8+ T cells relative to CD4+. It was also the case that some nonresponders had low normalized T-cell clonal expansion.

CDR3 length: 14 residues. Germline V gene sequence: CDR1 SGHAT, CDR2 FQNNGV. Sequencing used immunoSEQ multiplex PCR; TCRdb keeps in-frame clones, though not all of them. The table lists about 71,000 clones, about 81% of them singletons. This chain joins TRBV11-2 and TRBJ1-5; D is perhaps TRBD1 (5 bases). The sequence derives from an adult with an advanced solid tumor such as melanoma, head and neck, liver or kidney cancer. This specimen consisted of CD4+ or CD8+ T cells sorted from blood, obtained in a trial of the OX40 agonist ivuxolimab. The CDR3 loop is CASSLDGGDQPQHF. In DNA form, the CDR3 reads TGTGCCAGCAGTTTAGACGGGGGGGATCAGCCCCAGCATTTT.